A selection of T cell receptor beta chains follows, all from one sample in a study of T-cell memory formation after mild COVID-19. MiXCR, applied by TCRdb to the 5' RACE reads, yields one record per CDR3 protein. The table includes 450,000 to 700,000 distinct CDR3 sequences, under 20% detected once. Sequenced input: PBMCs or a T cell subset sorted from them (not recorded which). All receptors come from an adult woman who had mild COVID-19 (a few samples of this study predate the infection). Cell type and time point are not known. CDR3s leave out the opening cysteine and the closing phenylalanine or tryptophan. The order of the fields is CDR3 protein, J gene, V gene, CDR3 length.

cdr3_aa: ASSYSRGGRVSHGYT
j_call: TRBJ1-2
v_call: TRBV6-5
cdr3_length: 15

cdr3_aa: ASSPAVPYEQY
j_call: TRBJ2-7
v_call: TRBV3-1
cdr3_length: 11

cdr3_aa: ASSLRTSGSVSDTQY
j_call: TRBJ2-3
v_call: TRBV12-3/TRBV12-4
cdr3_length: 15

cdr3_aa: ATSDRDRRPSGANVLT
j_call: TRBJ2-6
v_call: TRBV15
cdr3_length: 16

cdr3_aa: ASSSHGVSNQPQH
j_call: TRBJ1-5
v_call: TRBV7-2
cdr3_length: 13

cdr3_aa: ASSEAGGAPDTQY
j_call: TRBJ2-3
v_call: TRBV6-4
cdr3_length: 13

cdr3_aa: ASSPGRGSYGYT
j_call: TRBJ1-2
v_call: TRBV11-3
cdr3_length: 12

cdr3_aa: ASSFWGDTEAF
j_call: TRBJ1-1
v_call: TRBV5-6
cdr3_length: 11

cdr3_aa: ASSYSDGGSQPQH
j_call: TRBJ1-5
v_call: TRBV6-6
cdr3_length: 13

cdr3_aa: DSSQDAGQFYEQY
j_call: TRBJ2-7
v_call: TRBV4-3
cdr3_length: 13

cdr3_aa: ATDQPPGDLAGGWNEQF
j_call: TRBJ2-1
v_call: TRBV24-1
cdr3_length: 17

cdr3_aa: ASSPILGDQPQH
j_call: TRBJ1-5
v_call: TRBV6-6
cdr3_length: 12

cdr3_aa: SARGPPGFSLYEQY
j_call: TRBJ2-7
v_call: TRBV20-1
cdr3_length: 14

cdr3_aa: ATSRRQGRVTEAF
j_call: TRBJ1-1
v_call: TRBV15
cdr3_length: 13

cdr3_aa: ASSDRPYEQY
j_call: TRBJ2-7
v_call: TRBV2
cdr3_length: 10

cdr3_aa: ASTPSGQGDTYEQY
j_call: TRBJ2-7
v_call: TRBV6-5
cdr3_length: 14

cdr3_aa: ASSPRGSLAGDEGETQY
j_call: TRBJ2-5
v_call: TRBV12-3/TRBV12-4
cdr3_length: 17

cdr3_aa: ASSEGTPSSYEQY
j_call: TRBJ2-7
v_call: TRBV9
cdr3_length: 13

cdr3_aa: SASLATYNEQF
j_call: TRBJ2-1
v_call: TRBV20-1
cdr3_length: 11

cdr3_aa: ASSYSTGELF
j_call: TRBJ2-2
v_call: TRBV6-5
cdr3_length: 10

cdr3_aa: ATSRDREIAGTEAF
j_call: TRBJ1-1
v_call: TRBV15
cdr3_length: 14

cdr3_aa: ASSLLAGATYEQY
j_call: TRBJ2-7
v_call: TRBV7-6
cdr3_length: 13

cdr3_aa: ASSYVAGSTDTQY
j_call: TRBJ2-3
v_call: TRBV6-5
cdr3_length: 13